This T cell receptor (beta chain) originates from a study of radiotherapy plus CTLA-4 blockade in lung cancer. The assay was immunoSEQ multiplex PCR, and TCRdb's table has in-frame clones only and misses some. The repertoire consists of some 51,000 clones, with roughly 83% occurring once and the leading ten covering 8.5%. Those patients who had chemo-refractory metastatic non-small-cell lung cancer were given focal radiation along with CTLA-4 blockade through ipilimumab. The CDR3 covers 13 residues. Losses at the gene ends were 5 bases for V and 9 bases for J; bases not matched to a gene: 9. Germline V gene sequence: CDR1 SEHNR, CDR2 FQNEAQ (reference sequence).

The sequencing here drew on peripheral blood, taken from a patient treated with radiotherapy plus ipilimumab. This chain joins TRBV7-9 and TRBJ2-5, with 7 bases fitting TRBD2. This clonotype was sampled from a human donor with non-small cell lung cancer who had a complete response to radiotherapy plus ipilimumab. The CDR3 DNA reads as TGTGCCAGCAGCGATTCTCTTGGGGGGGCCCAGTACTTC. Its protein product is CASSDSLGGAQYF.